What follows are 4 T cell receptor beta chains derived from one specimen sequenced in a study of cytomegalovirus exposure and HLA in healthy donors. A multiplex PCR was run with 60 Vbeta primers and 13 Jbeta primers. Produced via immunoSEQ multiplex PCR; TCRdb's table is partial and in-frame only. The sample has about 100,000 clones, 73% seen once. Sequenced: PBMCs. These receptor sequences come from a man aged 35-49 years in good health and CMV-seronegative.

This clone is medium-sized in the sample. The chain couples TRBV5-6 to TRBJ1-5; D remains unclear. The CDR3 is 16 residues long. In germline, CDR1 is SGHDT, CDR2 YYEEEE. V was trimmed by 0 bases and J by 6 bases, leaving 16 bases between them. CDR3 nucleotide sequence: TGTGCCAGCAGCTTGGCGGGGTCCGCAGGAGGTCAGCCCCAGCATTTT. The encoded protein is CASSLAGSAGGQPQHF.

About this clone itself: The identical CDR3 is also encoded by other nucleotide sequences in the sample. The chain's CDR3 is CASSLVPGNTEAFF. The CDR3 DNA reads TGCGCCAGCAGCTTGGTCCCAGGGAACACTGAAGCTTTCTTT. This chain links TRBV5-1 with TRBJ1-1; unclear D gene. CDR1 and CDR2 (germline): SGHRS, YFSETQ. The CDR3 is made up of 14 amino acids. The germline V and J ends were trimmed by 0 bases and 1 base, with 7 bases remaining between them.

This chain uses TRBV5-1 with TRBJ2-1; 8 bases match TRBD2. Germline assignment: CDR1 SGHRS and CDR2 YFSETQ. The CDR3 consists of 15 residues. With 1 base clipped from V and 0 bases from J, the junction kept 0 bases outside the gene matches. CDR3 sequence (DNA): TGCGCCAGCAGCTTGACTAGCGGCTCCTACAATGAGCAGTTCTTC. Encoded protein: CASSLTSGSYNEQFF.

In nucleotides, the CDR3 is TGTGCCAGCTCACCAGGGACAGGGAGCTACGAGCAGTACTTC. This encodes CASSPGTGSYEQYF. The V gene is TRBV18, the J gene TRBJ2-7, with 9 bases fitting TRBD1. This CDR3 has 14 residues. The J segment lost 3 bases and the V segment lost 2 bases, leaving 2 bases of the junction unmatched. CDR1 and CDR2 from the germline V gene are KGHSH and LQKENI.